Listed below are T cell receptor beta chains from one sample, sequenced in a study of cytomegalovirus exposure and HLA in healthy donors. Using immunoSEQ multiplex PCR, the repertoire was profiled, and TCRdb retains in-frame clones only, with some absent. This sample has 140,000 or so clones, with 65% to 80% found just once. The specimen sequenced was PBMCs. The receptors come from a woman between 25 and 40 years old in good health and CMV-seronegative. The conserved cysteine and the conserved F or W are not part of the CDR3 here.

TRBJ1-5 14 TRBV4-1 ASSQEGGNFNQPQH
TRBJ2-1 14 TRBV4-1 ASSQGVGALHNEQF
TRBJ1-4 12 TRBV7-9 ASSPQATNEKLF
TRBJ2-3 19 TRBV23-1 ASSQLLLTRRLAGVRDTQY
TRBJ2-2 15 TRBV7-2 ASSRGLAGGKTGELF
TRBJ1-3 11 TRBV9 ASSAPGGNTIY
TRBJ1-3 13 TRBV5-4 ASSLDRRSGNTIY
TRBJ2-2 14 TRBV6-5 ASSYSSGANTGELF
TRBJ1-4 13 TRBV4-1 ASSQDWPTNEKLF
TRBJ2-3 13 TRBV10-3 AITPSGRDTDTQY
TRBJ2-6 11 TRBV5-5 ASSRAGANVLT
TRBJ2-2 9 TRBV19 ASRDRGELF